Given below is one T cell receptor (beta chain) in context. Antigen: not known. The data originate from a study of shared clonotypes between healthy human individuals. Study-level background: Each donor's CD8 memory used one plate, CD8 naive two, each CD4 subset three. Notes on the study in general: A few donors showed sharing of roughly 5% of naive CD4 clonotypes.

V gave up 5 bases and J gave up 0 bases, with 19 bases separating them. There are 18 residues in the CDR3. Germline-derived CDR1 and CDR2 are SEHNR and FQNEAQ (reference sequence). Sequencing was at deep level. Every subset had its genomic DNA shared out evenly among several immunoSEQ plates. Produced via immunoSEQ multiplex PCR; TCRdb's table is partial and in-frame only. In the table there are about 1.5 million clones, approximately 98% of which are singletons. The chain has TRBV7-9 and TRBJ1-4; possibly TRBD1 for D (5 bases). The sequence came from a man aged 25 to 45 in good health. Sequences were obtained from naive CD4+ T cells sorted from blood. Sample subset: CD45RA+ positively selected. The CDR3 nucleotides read TGTGCCAGCAGCCAACCGGGTAGGGGCTATTCAACTAATGAAAAACTGTTTTTT. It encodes CASSQPGRGYSTNEKLFF.